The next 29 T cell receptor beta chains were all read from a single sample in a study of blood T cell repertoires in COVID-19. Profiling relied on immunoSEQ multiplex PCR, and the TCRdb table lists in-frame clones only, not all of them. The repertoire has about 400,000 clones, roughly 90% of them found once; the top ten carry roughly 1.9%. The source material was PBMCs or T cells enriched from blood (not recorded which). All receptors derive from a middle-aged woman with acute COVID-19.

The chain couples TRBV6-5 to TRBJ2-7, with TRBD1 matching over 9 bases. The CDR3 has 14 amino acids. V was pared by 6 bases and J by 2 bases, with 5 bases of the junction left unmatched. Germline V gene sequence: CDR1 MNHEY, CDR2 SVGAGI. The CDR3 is CASRRQGVAYEQYF. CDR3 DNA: TGTGCCAGCAGGCGACAGGGGGTGGCCTACGAGCAGTACTTC.

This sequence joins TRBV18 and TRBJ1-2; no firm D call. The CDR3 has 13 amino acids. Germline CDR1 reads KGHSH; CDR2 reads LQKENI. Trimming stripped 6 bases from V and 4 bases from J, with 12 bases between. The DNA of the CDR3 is TGTGCCAGCTCCCACCCCCAAGCCTATGGCTACACCTTC. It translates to CASSHPQAYGYTF.

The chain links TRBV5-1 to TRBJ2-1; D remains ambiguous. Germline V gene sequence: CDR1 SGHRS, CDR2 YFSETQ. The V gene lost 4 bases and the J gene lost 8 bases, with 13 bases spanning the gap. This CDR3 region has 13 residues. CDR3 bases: TGCGCCAGCAGCCCGTTTCAGGTCGATGAGCAGTTCTTC. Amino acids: CASSPFQVDEQFF.

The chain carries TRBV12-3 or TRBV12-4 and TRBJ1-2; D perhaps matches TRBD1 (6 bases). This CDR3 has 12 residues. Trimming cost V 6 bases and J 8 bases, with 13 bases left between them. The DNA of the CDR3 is TGTGCCAGCAGACAGGGTGGTCGGGGCTACACCTTC. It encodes CASRQGGRGYTF.

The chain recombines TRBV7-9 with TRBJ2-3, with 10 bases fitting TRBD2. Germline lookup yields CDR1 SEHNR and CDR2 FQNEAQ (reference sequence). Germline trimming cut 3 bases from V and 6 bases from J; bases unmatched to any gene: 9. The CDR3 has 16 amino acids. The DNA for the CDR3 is TGTGCCAGCAGCTTCGCTACCAGCGGGGGGGCCGATACGCAGTATTTT. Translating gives CASSFATSGGADTQYF.

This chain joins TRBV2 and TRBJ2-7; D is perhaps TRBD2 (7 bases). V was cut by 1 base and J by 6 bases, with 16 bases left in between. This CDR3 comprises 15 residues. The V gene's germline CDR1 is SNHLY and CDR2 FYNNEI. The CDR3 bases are TGTGCCAGCAGTGAAGTGGGGGGGCCGGGTTTCGAGCAGTACTTC. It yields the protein CASSEVGGPGFEQYF.

The CDR3 is CSVNKNYGYTF. The CDR3, as DNA: TGCAGCGTTAATAAAAACTATGGCTACACCTTC. This rearrangement joins TRBV29-1 to TRBJ1-2; D gene unclear. The germline V gene encodes CDR1 SQVTM and CDR2 ANQGSEA. The germline V and J ends were trimmed by 5 bases and 2 bases, with 6 bases remaining between them. The CDR3 loop spans 11 amino acids.

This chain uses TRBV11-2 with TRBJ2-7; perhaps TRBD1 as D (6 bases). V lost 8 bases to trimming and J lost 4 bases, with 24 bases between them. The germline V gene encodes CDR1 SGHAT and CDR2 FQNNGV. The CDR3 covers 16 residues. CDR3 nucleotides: TGTGCCAGCCACTCCGGTGGACGCAGGGGCCGATACGAGCAGTACTTC. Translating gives CASHSGGRRGRYEQYF.

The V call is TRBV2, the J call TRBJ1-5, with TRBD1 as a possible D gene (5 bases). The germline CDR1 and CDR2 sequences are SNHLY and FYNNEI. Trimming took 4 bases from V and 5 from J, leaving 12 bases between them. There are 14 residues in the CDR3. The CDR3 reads CASSGVGGDQPQHF. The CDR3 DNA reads TGTGCCAGCAGTGGGGTAGGAGGGGATCAGCCCCAGCATTTT. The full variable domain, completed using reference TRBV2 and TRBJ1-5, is EPEVTQTPSHQVTQMGQEVILRCVPISNHLYFYWYRQILGQKVEFLVSFYNNEISEKSEIFDDQFSVERPDGSNFTLKIRSTKLEDSAMYFCASSGVGGDQPQHFGDGTRLSIL.

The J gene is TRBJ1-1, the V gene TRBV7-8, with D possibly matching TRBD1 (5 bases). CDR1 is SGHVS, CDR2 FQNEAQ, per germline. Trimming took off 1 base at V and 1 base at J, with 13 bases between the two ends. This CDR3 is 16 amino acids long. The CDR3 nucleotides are TGTGCCAGCAGCTTAGATAGGGGATTCGGGAACACTGAAGCTTTCTTT. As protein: CASSLDRGFGNTEAFF.

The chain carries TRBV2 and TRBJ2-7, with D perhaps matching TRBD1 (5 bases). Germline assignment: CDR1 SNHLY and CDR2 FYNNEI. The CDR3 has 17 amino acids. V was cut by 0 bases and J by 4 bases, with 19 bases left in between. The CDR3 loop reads CASSEAPPTGVAYEQYF. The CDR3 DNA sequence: TGTGCCAGCAGTGAAGCACCTCCTACAGGAGTGGCATACGAGCAGTACTTC.

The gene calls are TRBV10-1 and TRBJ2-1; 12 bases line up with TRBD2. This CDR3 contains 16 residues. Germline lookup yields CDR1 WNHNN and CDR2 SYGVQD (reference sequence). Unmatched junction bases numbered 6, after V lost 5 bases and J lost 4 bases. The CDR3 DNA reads TGCGCCAGCAGTCAACTAGCGGGGGGCCTGTACAATGAGCAGTTCTTC. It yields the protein CASSQLAGGLYNEQFF.

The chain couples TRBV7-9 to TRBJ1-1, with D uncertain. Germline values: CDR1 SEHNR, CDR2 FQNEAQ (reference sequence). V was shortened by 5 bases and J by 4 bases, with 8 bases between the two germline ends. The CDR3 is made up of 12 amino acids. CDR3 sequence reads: CASSPYATEAFF. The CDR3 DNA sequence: TGTGCCAGCAGCCCCTATGCCACTGAAGCTTTCTTT.

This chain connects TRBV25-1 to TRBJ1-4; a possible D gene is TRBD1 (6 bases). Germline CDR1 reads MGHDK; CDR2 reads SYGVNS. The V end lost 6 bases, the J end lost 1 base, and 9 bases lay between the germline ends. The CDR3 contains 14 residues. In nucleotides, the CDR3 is TGTGCCAGCAGACCACAGGGAACTAATGAAAAACTGTTTTTT. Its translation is CASRPQGTNEKLFF.

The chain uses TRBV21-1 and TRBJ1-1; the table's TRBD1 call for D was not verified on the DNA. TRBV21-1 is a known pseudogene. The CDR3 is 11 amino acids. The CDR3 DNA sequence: TGTGCCAGCAAGGACAGCCCCGAAGCTTTCTTT. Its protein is CASKDSPEAFF.

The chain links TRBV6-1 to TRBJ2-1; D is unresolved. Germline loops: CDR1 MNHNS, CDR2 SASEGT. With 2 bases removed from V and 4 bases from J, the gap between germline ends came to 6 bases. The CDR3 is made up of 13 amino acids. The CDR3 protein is CASSEPHYNEQFF. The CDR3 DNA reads TGTGCCAGCAGTGAACCCCATTACAATGAGCAGTTCTTC.

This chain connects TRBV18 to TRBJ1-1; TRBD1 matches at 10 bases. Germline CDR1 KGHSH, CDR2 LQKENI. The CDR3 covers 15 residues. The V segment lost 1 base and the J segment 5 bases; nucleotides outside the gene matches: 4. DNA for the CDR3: TGTGCCAGCTCACCACGACAGGGGGCACCGACTGAAGCTTTCTTT. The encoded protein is CASSPRQGAPTEAFF.

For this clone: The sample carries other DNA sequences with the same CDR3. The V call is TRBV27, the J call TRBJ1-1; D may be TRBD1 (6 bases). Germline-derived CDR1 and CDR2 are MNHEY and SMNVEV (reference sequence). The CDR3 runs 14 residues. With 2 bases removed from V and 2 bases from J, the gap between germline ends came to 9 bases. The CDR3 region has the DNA TGTGCCAGCAGTTTAAGGGGGGGAAACACTGAAGCTTTCTTT. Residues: CASSLRGGNTEAFF.

The DNA of the CDR3 is TGCGCCAGCAGCTCCCGACAGGCCCGAGGGGCCCAGTACTTC. Translating gives CASSSRQARGAQYF. The V and J genes are TRBV5-1 and TRBJ2-5, with D perhaps TRBD1 (6 bases). CDR3 length: 14 residues. CDR1 and CDR2 (germline): SGHRS, YFSETQ. Trimming removed 3 bases from V and 9 bases from J, with 18 bases in between.

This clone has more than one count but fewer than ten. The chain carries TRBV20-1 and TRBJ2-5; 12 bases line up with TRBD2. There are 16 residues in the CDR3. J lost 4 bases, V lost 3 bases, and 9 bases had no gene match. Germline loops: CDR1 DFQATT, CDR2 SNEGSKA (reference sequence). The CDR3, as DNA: TGCAGTGCTAGTATGTTCGAGGGACTAGCGGGAGAGACCCAGTACTTC. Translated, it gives CSASMFEGLAGETQYF.

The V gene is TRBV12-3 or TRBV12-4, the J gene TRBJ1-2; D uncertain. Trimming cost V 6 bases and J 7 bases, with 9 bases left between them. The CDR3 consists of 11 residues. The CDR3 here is CASSLAGGYTF. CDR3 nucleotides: TGTGCCAGCAGCCTCGCGGGTGGCTACACCTTC.

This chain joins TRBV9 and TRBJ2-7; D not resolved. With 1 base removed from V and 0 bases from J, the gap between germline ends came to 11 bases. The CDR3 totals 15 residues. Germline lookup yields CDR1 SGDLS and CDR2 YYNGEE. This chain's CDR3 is CASSVSPGYSYEQYF. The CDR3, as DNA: TGTGCCAGCAGCGTATCTCCAGGATACTCCTACGAGCAGTACTTC.

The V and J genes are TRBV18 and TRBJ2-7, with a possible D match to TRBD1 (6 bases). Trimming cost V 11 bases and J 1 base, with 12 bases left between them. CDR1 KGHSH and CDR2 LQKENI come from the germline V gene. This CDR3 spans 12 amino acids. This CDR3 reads CASRGQSYEQYF. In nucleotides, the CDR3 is TGTGCCTCTCGGGGACAATCCTACGAGCAGTACTTC.

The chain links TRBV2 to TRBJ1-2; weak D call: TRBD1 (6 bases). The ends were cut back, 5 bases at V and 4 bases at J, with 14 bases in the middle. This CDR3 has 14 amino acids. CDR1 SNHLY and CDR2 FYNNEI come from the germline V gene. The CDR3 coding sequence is TGTGCCAGCAGTCAAAGTACAGGGCCCTATGGCTACACCTTC. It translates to CASSQSTGPYGYTF.

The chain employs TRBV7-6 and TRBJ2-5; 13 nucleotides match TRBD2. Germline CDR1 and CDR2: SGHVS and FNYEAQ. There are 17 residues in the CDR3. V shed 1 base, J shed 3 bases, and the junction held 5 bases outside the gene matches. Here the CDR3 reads CASSLEFGTSGKETQYF. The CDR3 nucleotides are TGTGCCAGCAGCTTAGAGTTCGGGACTAGCGGGAAAGAGACCCAGTACTTC.

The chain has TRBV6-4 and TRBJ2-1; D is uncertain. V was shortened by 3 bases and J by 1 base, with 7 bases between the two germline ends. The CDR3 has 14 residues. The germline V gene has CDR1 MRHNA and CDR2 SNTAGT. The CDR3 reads CASSDDGSYNEQFF. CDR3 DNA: TGTGCCAGCAGTGATGACGGGTCCTACAATGAGCAGTTCTTC.

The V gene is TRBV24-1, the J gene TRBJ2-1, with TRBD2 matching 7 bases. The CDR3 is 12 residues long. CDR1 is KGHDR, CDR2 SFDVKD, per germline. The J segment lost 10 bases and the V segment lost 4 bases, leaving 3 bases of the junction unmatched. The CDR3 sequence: CATSDHGGEQFF. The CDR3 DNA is TGTGCCACCAGTGACCACGGGGGGGAGCAGTTCTTC.

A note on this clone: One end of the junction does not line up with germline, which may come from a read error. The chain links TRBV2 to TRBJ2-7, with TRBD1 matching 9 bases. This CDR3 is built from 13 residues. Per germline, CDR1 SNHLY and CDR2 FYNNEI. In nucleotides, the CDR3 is TGTGCCAGCAGTTCTACAGGGGGCGCGAGTAGGAACTTC. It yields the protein CASSSTGGASRNF.

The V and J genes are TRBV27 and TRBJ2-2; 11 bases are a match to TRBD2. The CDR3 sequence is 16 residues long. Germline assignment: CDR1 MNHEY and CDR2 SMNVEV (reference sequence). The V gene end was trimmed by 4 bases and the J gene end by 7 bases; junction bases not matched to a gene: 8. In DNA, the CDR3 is TGTGCCAGCAGTTCAAGACTAGCGGGGAGGCACGGGGAGCTGTTTTTT. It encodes CASSSRLAGRHGELFF.